The TCR beta chain under discussion was sequenced for a study of patients and donors after allogeneic stem cell transplantation. Germline-derived CDR1 and CDR2 are DFQATT and SNEGSKA (reference sequence). This CDR3 spans 11 amino acids. About this clonotype itself: A junction boundary mismatches the germline segment, possibly from a read error.

In TCRdb, the RT-PCR reads were re-called with MiXCR into one record per CDR3 protein. This sample yields about a million distinct CDR3 sequences, of which around 17% are seen a single time; around 5.5% belongs to the top ten. The source of this sequence is a human donor who was either an allogeneic HSCT recipient or a stem cell or donor lymphocyte infusion donor (not recorded which). It is not recorded whose cells these are; they may come from a transplant donor. The chain combines TRBV20-1 with TRBJ2-3; D could derive from TRBD1 or TRBD2 (6 bases each). The sample was blood, either unsorted or a sorted T cell fraction (not recorded which). CDR3 sequence (DNA): TGCAGTGCTAGAGGCGGGACACAGGGTGGTTTT. Protein sequence: CSARGGTQGGF.